These 27 T cell receptor beta chains originate from one sample sequenced in a study of control samples from healthy donors and cancer patients. Method: immunoSEQ multiplex PCR; TCRdb's copy keeps in-frame clones and lacks some. This table holds roughly 120,000 clones, approximately 89% found once. The specimen sequenced was blood. The receptor source for this set is a woman aged 18-29 years in good health.

V usage is TRBV7-2 and J usage is TRBJ2-7, with 7 bases that match TRBD1. CDR1 is SGHTA and CDR2 is FQGNSA in the germline V gene. The CDR3 runs to 14 residues. J was trimmed by 2 bases and V by 0 bases; bases with no gene match: 1. The CDR3, as DNA: TGTGCCAGCAGCTTAGCGGGACAGACCTACGAGCAGTACTTC. Protein product: CASSLAGQTYEQYF.

The CDR3, as DNA: TGTGCCAGCACTAATACCGGGACAGGAAATGAAAAACTGTTTTTT. As protein: CASTNTGTGNEKLFF. The chain is built from TRBV7-2 and TRBJ1-4; 8 bases are shared with TRBD1. Germline-derived CDR1 and CDR2 are SGHTA and FQGNSA. This CDR3 contains 15 residues. The junction had 9 bases not matched to a gene; V was cut back by 7 bases and J by 5 bases.

The gene calls are TRBV7-9 and TRBJ2-7, with D tentatively TRBD1 or TRBD2 (5 bases each). The V gene lost 3 bases and the J gene lost 5 bases, with 11 bases spanning the gap. The germline V gene has CDR1 SEHNR and CDR2 FQNEAQ (reference sequence). CDR3 length equals 13 residues. Here the CDR3 reads CASSLGTRDEQYF. CDR3 DNA sequence: TGTGCCAGCAGCTTGGGGACGAGAGACGAGCAGTACTTC.

The V call is TRBV7-3, the J call TRBJ2-3; weak D call: TRBD2 (5 bases). Per the germline V gene, CDR1 is SGHTA and CDR2 is FQGTGA. CDR3 length: 18 amino acids. The V gene lost 5 bases and the J gene lost 2 bases, with 23 bases spanning the gap. CDR3 bases: TGTGCCAGCAGCGCCGGTGGGCCAAGACCGGGAAACACAGATACGCAGTATTTT. Residues: CASSAGGPRPGNTDTQYF.

This clone was detected once. The CDR3 coding sequence is TGTGCCACCAGTGATTCCCGAACACCCGTTAGCGGCTACACCTTC. It codes for CATSDSRTPVSGYTF. This sequence joins TRBV24-1 and TRBJ1-2, with D hard to call. Trimming pared 2 bases from V and 8 bases from J, leaving 17 bases between. The CDR3 is 15 amino acids. CDR1 is KGHDR and CDR2 is SFDVKD in the germline V gene.

The chain couples TRBV5-6 to TRBJ1-2, with 7 nucleotides matching TRBD1. The V and J ends lost 4 bases and 2 bases, in that order; junction bases with no gene match: 2. The V gene's germline CDR1 is SGHDT and CDR2 YYEEEE. This CDR3 spans 13 amino acids. CDR3 DNA: TGTGCCAGCAGCCCACAGGGGAACTATGGCTACACCTTC. Its protein is CASSPQGNYGYTF.

This sequence joins TRBV29-1 and TRBJ1-1, with D perhaps matching TRBD1 (5 bases). CDR3 length equals 13 residues. Trimming stripped 6 bases from V and 7 bases from J, with 18 bases between. Germline V gene lookup returns CDR1 SQVTM and CDR2 ANQGSEA. CDR3 nucleotide sequence: TGCAGCGTCGCTGAAGGGGAGCGGGGTGAAGCTTTCTTT. It specifies CSVAEGERGEAFF.

The chain combines TRBV6-5 with TRBJ2-3; D remains ambiguous. Trimming left V 5 bases short and J 4 bases short, with 10 bases between. Germline loops: CDR1 MNHEY, CDR2 SVGAGI. The CDR3 is made up of 13 amino acids. CDR3 protein: CASSRFKADTQYF. CDR3 nucleotides: TGTGCCAGCAGTAGGTTTAAGGCAGATACGCAGTATTTT.

The chain uses TRBV7-2 and TRBJ2-1; D might be TRBD1 or TRBD2, each matching 5 bases. The germline CDR1 and CDR2 sequences are SGHTA and FQGNSA. V was shortened by 2 bases and J by 6 bases, with 17 bases between the two germline ends. The CDR3 consists of 16 residues. The CDR3: CASSLSGTYNSNEQFF. The CDR3 DNA reads TGTGCCAGCAGCTTATCTGGGACCTATAATTCCAATGAGCAGTTCTTC.

The rearrangement links TRBV5-1 to TRBJ2-3, with a weak D call TRBD2 (6 bases). Between the trimmed V and J ends, which lost 0 bases and 4 bases, there was a span of 9 bases. Germline lookup yields CDR1 SGHRS and CDR2 YFSETQ. The CDR3 totals 14 residues. The CDR3 sequence: CASSLDGSSDTQYF. CDR3 DNA: TGCGCCAGCAGCTTGGACGGGAGCTCAGATACGCAGTATTTT.

The rearrangement links TRBV7-9 to TRBJ1-3; D not resolved. Germline CDR1 is SEHNR and CDR2 is FQNEAQ (reference sequence). The CDR3 contains 15 residues. Trimming took off 5 bases at V and 2 bases at J, with 13 bases between the two ends. DNA for the CDR3: TGTGCCAGCAGCCCCGGGCCAGAACCTGGAAACACCATATATTTT. Encoded protein: CASSPGPEPGNTIYF.

The chain employs TRBV4-3 and TRBJ2-1; D is possibly TRBD2 (5 bases). Trimming left V 4 bases short and J 2 bases short, with 15 bases between. CDR3 length equals 16 residues. The germline CDR1 and CDR2 sequences are LGHNA and YSLEER. CDR3 protein: CASSPSTTRAYNEQFF. The CDR3 DNA follows: TGCGCCAGCAGCCCTAGCACCACTAGGGCCTACAATGAGCAGTTCTTC.

The chain carries TRBV19 and TRBJ2-7; the match to TRBD1 covers 10 bases. Germline CDR1 and CDR2: LNHDA and SQIVND (reference sequence). This CDR3 has 16 residues. V shed 3 bases and J 3 bases; nucleotides not matched to a gene: 8. The CDR3, as DNA: TGTGCCAGTAGTATCTCCCGGGACAGGGGAAACTACGAGCAGTACTTC. It encodes CASSISRDRGNYEQYF.

J is TRBJ2-7 and V is TRBV24-1; TRBD1 aligns across 8 bases. Germline V CDR1 and CDR2: KGHDR, SFDVKD. Trimming removed 5 bases from V and 4 bases from J; junction bases left unmatched: 6. The CDR3 has 14 residues. As DNA, the CDR3 is TGTGCCACCAGTGTTAGCAGGGACAGGTACGAGCAGTACTTC. It is translated as CATSVSRDRYEQYF.

This clone occurred a few times. This rearrangement joins TRBV28 to TRBJ1-1; 7 bases line up with TRBD1. CDR3 size: 14 residues. The germline gives CDR1 MDHEN, CDR2 SYDVKM. V lost 8 bases, J lost 2 bases, and 8 bases stayed unmatched. The CDR3 sequence: CASYPDRLNTEAFF. CDR3 nucleotides: TGTGCCAGCTACCCGGACAGGCTCAACACTGAAGCTTTCTTT.

The chain uses TRBV9 and TRBJ2-1; D not resolved. With 4 bases removed from V and 0 bases from J, the gap between germline ends came to 11 bases. Germline V gives CDR1 SGDLS, CDR2 YYNGEE. The CDR3 runs 15 residues. CDR3 residues: CASSLDGSSYNEQFF. Here the CDR3 DNA reads TGTGCCAGCAGCCTCGACGGCAGCTCCTACAATGAGCAGTTCTTC.

This chain connects TRBV28 to TRBJ2-7, with TRBD2 matching 10 bases. Germline lookup yields CDR1 MDHEN and CDR2 SYDVKM. The CDR3 is made up of 15 amino acids. J was trimmed by 3 bases and V by 5 bases; bases with no gene match: 7. CDR3 loop: CASSTLAGAFYEQYF. The DNA for the CDR3 is TGTGCCAGCAGTACCCTAGCGGGGGCATTCTACGAGCAGTACTTC.

The rearrangement uses TRBV2 and TRBJ2-3; D not certain. Trimming took off 0 bases at V and 4 bases at J, with 20 bases between the two ends. The CDR3 has 18 amino acids. Germline assignment: CDR1 SNHLY and CDR2 FYNNEI. CDR3 DNA: TGTGCCAGCAGTGAAGCGCTGGGAATTGGCGCTAGTCCAGATACGCAGTATTTT. It specifies CASSEALGIGASPDTQYF.

This rearrangement joins TRBV12-5 to TRBJ2-1, with 9 positions matching TRBD1. Unmatched junction bases numbered 6, after V lost 6 bases and J lost 6 bases. CDR3 length equals 14 residues. Per the germline V gene, CDR1 is LGHNT and CDR2 is FRNRAP. CDR3 nucleotides: TGTGCTAGTGGCCATGGGGACAGGGCCAATGAGCAGTTCTTC. Residues: CASGHGDRANEQFF.

As for this clone: In this CDR3 the conserved last residue, phenylalanine or tryptophan, is missing, so a read error is likely. The DNA is omitted, as the CDR3 cannot be located on it reliably, and the CDR3 follows TCRdb's listing. V and J are TRBV6-2 or TRBV6-3 and TRBJ1-2; the table's D call of TRBD1 was not tested on the DNA. The CDR3 has 14 residues if both end residues are counted. The V gene's germline CDR1 is MNHEY and CDR2 SVGEGT. This CDR3 reads CASSSLPGHVSLAD.

The rearrangement links TRBV29-1 to TRBJ2-1; no firm D call. Germline values: CDR1 SQVTM, CDR2 ANQGSEA. The length of the CDR3 is 14 residues. Trimming left V 6 bases short and J 0 bases short, with 12 bases between. Here the CDR3 reads CSVPGPSSYNEQFF. The CDR3 DNA sequence: TGCAGCGTCCCAGGTCCTAGCTCCTACAATGAGCAGTTCTTC.

The chain has TRBV24-1 and TRBJ2-7; TRBD1 aligns across 7 bases. In germline, CDR1 is KGHDR, CDR2 SFDVKD. V lost 3 bases and J lost 5; bases outside the gene matches: 9. The CDR3 has 15 residues. CDR3 loop: CATSDPRQGSNEQYF. CDR3 coding DNA: TGTGCCACCAGTGATCCACGACAGGGTAGTAACGAGCAGTACTTC.

This clone was recorded only once. The chain combines TRBV2 with TRBJ2-7, with D possibly being TRBD2 (7 bases). This CDR3 is 13 amino acids long. Germline-derived CDR1 and CDR2 are SNHLY and FYNNEI. V was cut by 6 bases and J by 4 bases, with 13 bases left in between. The CDR3 coding sequence is TGTGCCAGCAGGTGGGGGGGCCTATACGAGCAGTACTTC. Translated, it gives CASRWGGLYEQYF.

The genes are TRBV9 and TRBJ2-7; TRBD2 might be the D (6 bases). Looked up from germline, CDR1 is SGDLS and CDR2 is YYNGEE. The CDR3 sequence is 13 residues long. V was trimmed by 3 bases and J by 6 bases, leaving 13 bases between them. The CDR3 sequence is CASSDRLVGEQYF. DNA of the CDR3: TGTGCCAGCAGCGACCGACTAGTTGGCGAGCAGTACTTC.

The chain is built from TRBV6-2 or TRBV6-3 and TRBJ1-2; D is ambiguous. The CDR3 is made up of 12 amino acids. The germline CDR1 and CDR2 sequences are MNHEY and SVGEGT. Trimming cost V 3 bases and J 5 bases, with 7 bases left between them. CDR3 in DNA: TGTGCCAGCAGTTATTCCGGATATGGCTACACCTTC. Translation: CASSYSGYGYTF.

This clone was seen more than once but under ten times. The chain couples TRBV7-9 to TRBJ1-4, with D hard to call. CDR3 length: 14 amino acids. In germline, CDR1 is SEHNR, CDR2 FQNEAQ (reference sequence). V dropped 5 bases and J dropped 5 bases, with 12 bases sitting between them. Here the CDR3 reads CASSRREPNEKLFF. In DNA, the CDR3 is TGTGCCAGCAGCCGCCGGGAGCCGAATGAAAAACTGTTTTTT.

The J gene is TRBJ1-2, the V gene TRBV5-4; TRBD1 matches 7 bases. The trim removed 0 bases at V and 5 bases at J, leaving 7 bases unmatched. CDR1 is SGHNT, CDR2 YYREEE, per germline (reference sequence). The CDR3 has 15 amino acids. CDR3 bases: TGTGCCAGCAGCTTGGCCTCGGGACAGCAATATGGCTACACCTTC. Protein sequence: CASSLASGQQYGYTF.